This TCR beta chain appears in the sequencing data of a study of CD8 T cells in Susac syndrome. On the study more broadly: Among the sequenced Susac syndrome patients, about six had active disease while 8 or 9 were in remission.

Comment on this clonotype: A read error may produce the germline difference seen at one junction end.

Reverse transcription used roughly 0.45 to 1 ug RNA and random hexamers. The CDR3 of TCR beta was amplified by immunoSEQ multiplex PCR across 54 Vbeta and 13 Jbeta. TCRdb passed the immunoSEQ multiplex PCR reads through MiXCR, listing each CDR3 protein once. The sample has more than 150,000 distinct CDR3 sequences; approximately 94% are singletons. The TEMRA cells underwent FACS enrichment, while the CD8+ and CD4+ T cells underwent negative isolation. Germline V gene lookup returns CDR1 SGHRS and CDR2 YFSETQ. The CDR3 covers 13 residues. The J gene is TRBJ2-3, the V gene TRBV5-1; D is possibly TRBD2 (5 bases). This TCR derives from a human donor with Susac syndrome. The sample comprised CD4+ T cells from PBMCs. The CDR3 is CASSLEGGDTQYF. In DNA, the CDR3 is TGTGCCAGCAGCTTAGAGGGTGGAGATACGCAGTATTTT.